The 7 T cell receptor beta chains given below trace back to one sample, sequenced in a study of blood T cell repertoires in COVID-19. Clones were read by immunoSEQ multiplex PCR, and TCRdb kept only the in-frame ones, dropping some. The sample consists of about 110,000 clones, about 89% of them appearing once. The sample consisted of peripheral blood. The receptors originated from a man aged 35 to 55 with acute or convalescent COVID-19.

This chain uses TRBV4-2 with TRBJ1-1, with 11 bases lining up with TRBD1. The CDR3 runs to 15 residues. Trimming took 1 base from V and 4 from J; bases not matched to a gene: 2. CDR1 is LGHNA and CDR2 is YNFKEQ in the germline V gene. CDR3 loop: CASSQGTGGPTEAFF. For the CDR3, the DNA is TGTGCCAGCAGCCAAGGGACAGGGGGCCCCACTGAAGCTTTCTTT.

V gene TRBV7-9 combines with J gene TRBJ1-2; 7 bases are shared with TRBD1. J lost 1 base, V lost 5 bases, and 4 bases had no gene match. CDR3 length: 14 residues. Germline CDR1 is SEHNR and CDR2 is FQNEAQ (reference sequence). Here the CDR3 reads CASSRDSFNYGYTF. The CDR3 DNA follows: TGTGCCAGCAGCCGGGACAGCTTTAACTATGGCTACACCTTC. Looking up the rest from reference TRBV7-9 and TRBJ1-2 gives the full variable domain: DTGVSQNPRHKITKRGQNVTFRCDPISEHNRLYWYRQTLGQGPEFLTYFQNEAQLEKSRLLSDRFSAERPKGSFSTLEIQRTEQGDSAMYLCASSRDSFNYGYTFGSGTRLTVV.

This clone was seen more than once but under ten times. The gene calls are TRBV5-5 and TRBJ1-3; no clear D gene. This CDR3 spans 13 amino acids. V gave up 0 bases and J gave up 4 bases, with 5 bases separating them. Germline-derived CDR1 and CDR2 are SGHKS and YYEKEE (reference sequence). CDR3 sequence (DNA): TGTGCCAGCAGCTTGGGCGGGGGAAACACCATATATTTT. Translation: CASSLGGGNTIYF.

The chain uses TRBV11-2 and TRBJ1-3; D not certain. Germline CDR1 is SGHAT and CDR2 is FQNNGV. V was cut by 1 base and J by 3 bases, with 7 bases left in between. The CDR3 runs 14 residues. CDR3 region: CASSLVSLGNTIYF. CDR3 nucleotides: TGTGCCAGCAGCTTAGTATCCCTTGGAAACACCATATATTTT.

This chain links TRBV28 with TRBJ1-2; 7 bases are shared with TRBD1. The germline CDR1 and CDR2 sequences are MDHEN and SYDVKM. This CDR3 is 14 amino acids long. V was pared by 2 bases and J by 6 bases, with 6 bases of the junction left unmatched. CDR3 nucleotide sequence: TGTGCCAGCAGTTTAAGGGCCAGGGGGAATGGCTACACCTTC. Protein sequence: CASSLRARGNGYTF.

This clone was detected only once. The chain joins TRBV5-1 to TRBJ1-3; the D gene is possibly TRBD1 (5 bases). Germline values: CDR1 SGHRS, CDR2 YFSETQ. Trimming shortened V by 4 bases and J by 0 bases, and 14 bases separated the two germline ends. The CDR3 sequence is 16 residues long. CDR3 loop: CASSRTSTASGNTIYF. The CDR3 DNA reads TGCGCCAGCAGCCGAACCTCGACAGCCTCTGGAAACACCATATATTTT.

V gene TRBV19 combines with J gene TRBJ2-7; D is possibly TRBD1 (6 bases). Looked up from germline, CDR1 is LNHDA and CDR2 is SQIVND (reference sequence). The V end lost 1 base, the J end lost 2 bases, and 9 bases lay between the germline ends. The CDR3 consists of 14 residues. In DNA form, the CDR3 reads TGTGCCAGTAGTATAGTACAGGGAACCTACGAGCAGTACTTC. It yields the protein CASSIVQGTYEQYF.